Presented here are 15 T cell receptor beta chains from one specimen sequenced in a study of blood T cell repertoires in COVID-19. The method was immunoSEQ multiplex PCR; TCRdb's version includes in-frame clones alone and lacks a portion of them. The sample holds 250,000 to 300,000 clones, 85% to 90% seen once. The sample consisted of PBMCs or T cells enriched from blood (not recorded which). The receptors shown here come from a man younger than 30 who had recovered from COVID-19.

The chain joins TRBV19 to TRBJ1-1; D call uncertain. CDR1 is LNHDA and CDR2 is SQIVND in the germline V gene (reference sequence). V gave up 4 bases and J gave up 5 bases, with 11 bases separating them. This CDR3 spans 13 amino acids. The CDR3 nucleotides read TGTGCCAGTAGTAATCGGGTTGGGACTGAAGCTTTCTTT. Translation gives CASSNRVGTEAFF.

This chain connects TRBV5-4 to TRBJ1-1; 9 bases fit TRBD1. Germline V gene lookup returns CDR1 SGHNT and CDR2 YYREEE (reference sequence). The CDR3 length is 16 residues. V lost 3 bases, J lost 1 base, and 7 bases stayed unmatched. The CDR3 nucleotides are TGTGCCAGCAGCTCAAATCCGGGACAGGGGAACACTGAAGCTTTCTTT. The encoded protein is CASSSNPGQGNTEAFF.

This rearrangement joins TRBV19 to TRBJ1-5; D not certain. This CDR3 has 14 residues. V gave up 9 bases and J gave up 5 bases, with 17 bases separating them. Germline V gene data show CDR1 as LNHDA and CDR2 as SQIVND (reference sequence). This CDR3 is CASHSHSPDQPQHF. The DNA for the CDR3 is TGTGCCAGCCACAGCCACTCCCCAGATCAGCCCCAGCATTTT.

The CDR3 coding sequence is TGTGCCACCAGCAGAAACAGACAGGGGACCACCGGGGAGCTGTTTTTT. Amino acids: CATSRNRQGTTGELFF. The rearrangement uses TRBV15 and TRBJ2-2, with 8 bases lining up with TRBD1. Germline values: CDR1 LNHNV, CDR2 YYDKDF (reference sequence). V gave up 2 bases and J gave up 4 bases; unmatched junction bases: 6. This CDR3 comprises 16 residues. Supplemented by reference TRBV15 and TRBJ2-2, the full variable domain reads DAMVIQNPRYQVTQFGKPVTLSCSQTLNHNVMYWYQQKSSQAPKLLFHYYDKDFNNEADTPDNFQSRRPNTSFCFLDIRSPGLGDTAMYLCATSRNRQGTTGELFFGEGSRLTVL.

This clone was seen once. The chain carries TRBV10-3 and TRBJ2-1; 11 bases match TRBD2. The CDR3 totals 15 residues. Germline-derived CDR1 and CDR2 are ENHRY and SYGVKD. V shed 6 bases and J 6 bases; nucleotides not matched to a gene: 7. The CDR3 sequence: CAISPTSGRFNEQFF. In nucleotides, the CDR3 is TGTGCCATCAGCCCAACTAGCGGGAGATTCAATGAGCAGTTCTTC.

The V and J genes are TRBV30 and TRBJ2-1; TRBD2 agrees at 8 bases. CDR3 size: 14 residues. The V gene's germline CDR1 is GTSNPN and CDR2 SVGIG (reference sequence). Trimming took 2 bases from V and 3 from J; bases not matched to a gene: 3. As DNA, the CDR3 is TGTGCCTGGAGTACCGGGACTAGCTACAATGAGCAGTTCTTC. Its translation is CAWSTGTSYNEQFF.

The chain is built from TRBV10-3 and TRBJ2-7; D possibly corresponds to TRBD2 (6 bases). Germline CDR1 is ENHRY and CDR2 is SYGVKD. The CDR3 extends over 17 amino acids. V gave up 5 bases and J gave up 0 bases, with 20 bases separating them. The CDR3 coding sequence is TGTGCCATCAGTACAAAGGAGGGACGGACGCCCTCCTACGAGCAGTACTTC. Amino acids: CAISTKEGRTPSYEQYF.

This chain links TRBV7-8 with TRBJ1-3, with D uncertain. Trimming shortened V by 0 bases and J by 0 bases, and 6 bases separated the two germline ends. Germline V gives CDR1 SGHVS, CDR2 FQNEAQ. The CDR3 contains 15 residues. CDR3 coding DNA: TGTGCCAGCAGCTTAGCAATCAGCTCTGGAAACACCATATATTTT. It codes for CASSLAISSGNTIYF.

There are a few counts of this clone. The J gene is TRBJ2-7, the V gene TRBV5-1, with TRBD1 matching over 9 bases. The CDR3 covers 17 residues. V dropped 0 bases and J dropped 0; count of bases not matched to a gene: 7. Germline CDR1 SGHRS, CDR2 YFSETQ. CDR3 sequence (DNA): TGCGCCAGCAGCTTGGGATGGCCGGGACAGGGCTCCTACGAGCAGTACTTC. Protein product: CASSLGWPGQGSYEQYF.

The rearrangement links TRBV7-9 to TRBJ2-7; 10 nucleotides match TRBD1. Germline V gives CDR1 SEHNR, CDR2 FQNEAQ (reference sequence). The CDR3 contains 14 residues. Germline trimming cut 5 bases from V and 2 bases from J; bases unmatched to any gene: 3. Here the CDR3 reads CASSLGTGAYEQYF. The CDR3 DNA reads TGTGCCAGCAGCCTAGGGACAGGGGCCTACGAGCAGTACTTC.

The chain combines TRBV28 with TRBJ2-2; D unclear. CDR3 length: 15 residues. V lost 3 bases and J 2 bases, leaving 10 bases between the germline ends. CDR1 is MDHEN and CDR2 is SYDVKM in the germline V gene. CDR3 bases: TGTGCCAGCAGTTTGGCGGCCACAAACACCGGGGAGCTGTTTTTT. This translates into CASSLAATNTGELFF.

The gene calls are TRBV5-1 and TRBJ1-1; 9 bases match TRBD1. V lost 0 bases to trimming and J lost 7 bases; unmatched junction nucleotides: 4. This CDR3 has 14 amino acids. Per germline, CDR1 SGHRS and CDR2 YFSETQ. CDR3 amino acids: CASSLEQGAFEAFF. Here the CDR3 DNA reads TGCGCCAGCAGCTTGGAACAGGGGGCGTTTGAAGCTTTCTTT.

This chain links TRBV3-1 (or the pseudogene TRBV3-2) with TRBJ2-7, with TRBD2 matching 9 bases. The V and J ends lost 5 bases and 7 bases, in that order; junction bases with no gene match: 12. The CDR3 extends over 15 amino acids. Per the germline V gene, CDR1 is LGHDT and CDR2 is YNNKEL (reference sequence). The CDR3 DNA is TGTGCCAGCAGCTCCCATGGCGGGAGGGCCAGTGAGCAGTACTTC. Translation: CASSSHGGRASEQYF.

This clone was counted only a few times. The V call is TRBV5-6, the J call TRBJ2-4, with a tentative D call TRBD1 (5 bases). CDR1 and CDR2 from the germline V gene are SGHDT and YYEEEE. The CDR3 covers 15 residues. Trimming took off 3 bases at V and 0 bases at J, with 10 bases between the two ends. The CDR3 bases are TGTGCCAGCAGCTCCAGGGCCTTAGCCAAAAACATTCAGTACTTC. This encodes CASSSRALAKNIQYF.

This clone was seen ten or more times. The chain couples TRBV14 to TRBJ2-7; TRBD1 matches at 7 bases. Germline CDR1 and CDR2: SGHDN and FVKESK. The CDR3 is 16 amino acids. V was pared by 1 base and J by 2 bases, with 8 bases of the junction left unmatched. The CDR3 sequence: CASSQAPPTGTYEQYF. CDR3 bases: TGTGCCAGCAGCCAAGCCCCTCCGACAGGGACCTACGAGCAGTACTTC.